This TCR beta chain was sequenced in a study of blood T cell repertoires in COVID-19. Study at large: Nucleic acid was either cDNA or gDNA, and it came from T cells, B-cell-depleted T cells, or PBMCs.

Authors' analysis steps: Amplification of reference gene primers provided the estimated nucleated cell counts. Profiling relied on immunoSEQ multiplex PCR, and the TCRdb table lists in-frame clones only, not all of them. Clonal size and the V and J genes are those of that table, whereas D and trimming came from the DNA. This sample has 74,000 or so clones, with over 75% found just once. This clone came up once. The germline CDR1 and CDR2 sequences are SGHRS and YFSETQ. The CDR3 contains 14 residues. Trimming pared 3 bases from V and 4 bases from J, leaving 13 bases between. V usage is TRBV5-1 and J usage is TRBJ1-1; D is ambiguous. Sequencing used peripheral blood. The receptor was derived from a human donor in a cohort sampled during active COVID-19. The CDR3 sequence: CASSWGGLGTEAFF. CDR3 nucleotides: TGCGCCAGCAGCTGGGGAGGATTGGGCACTGAAGCTTTCTTT. The whole variable domain, remainder taken from reference TRBV5-1 and TRBJ1-1, is KAGVTQTPRYLIKTRGQQVTLSCSPISGHRSVSWYQQTPGQGLQFLFEYFSETQRNKGNFPGRFSGRQFSNSRSEMNVSTLELGDSALYLCASSWGGLGTEAFFGQGTRLTVV.